Each of the 23 T cell receptor beta chains below was sequenced from the same sample in a study of cytomegalovirus exposure and HLA in healthy donors. 13 Jbeta primers and 60 Vbeta primers were used for the PCR. Profiling relied on immunoSEQ multiplex PCR, and the TCRdb table lists in-frame clones only, not all of them. The data hold 30,000 to 40,000 clones, with 80% observed a single time. The material sequenced was PBMCs. The receptors shown here come from a male donor in good health and CMV-seronegative.

The genes are TRBV5-1 and TRBJ1-1, with no clear D. The germline V and J ends were trimmed by 1 base and 0 bases, with 7 bases remaining between them. This CDR3 has 14 amino acids. The V gene's germline CDR1 is SGHRS and CDR2 YFSETQ. CDR3 nucleotides: TGCGCCAGCAGCTTGACACAGATGAACACTGAAGCTTTCTTT. This encodes CASSLTQMNTEAFF.

There are a few counts of this clone. The genes are TRBV2 and TRBJ1-4, with unresolved D. Trimming left V 7 bases short and J 4 bases short, with 13 bases between. Germline CDR1 is SNHLY and CDR2 is FYNNEI. This CDR3 comprises 14 residues. The CDR3 is CASKSSFNNEKLFF. The CDR3 region has the DNA TGTGCCAGCAAGAGTAGCTTTAATAATGAAAAACTGTTTTTT.

This rearrangement joins TRBV5-4 to TRBJ2-1, with 14 bases that match TRBD2. Germline CDR1 SGHNT, CDR2 YYREEE (reference sequence). The CDR3 consists of 17 residues. Trimming cost V 0 bases and J 1 base; bases outside gene matches: 0. The CDR3 DNA follows: TGTGCCAGCAGCTTGGGGACTAGCGGGGGGTCCTACAATGAGCAGTTCTTC. This translates into CASSLGTSGGSYNEQFF.

This sequence joins TRBV6-4 and TRBJ1-1; TRBD1 agrees at 7 bases. Per germline, CDR1 MRHNA and CDR2 SNTAGT. J was trimmed by 3 bases and V by 6 bases; bases with no gene match: 7. This CDR3 has 14 residues. DNA of the CDR3: TGTGCCAGCAGCCGGGACAGAACAGACACTGAAGCTTTCTTT. This gives the protein CASSRDRTDTEAFF.

The J gene is TRBJ2-4, the V gene TRBV5-1, with 9 bases identical to TRBD1. V was clipped by 8 bases and J by 7 bases; unmatched bases: 4. This CDR3 region has 12 residues. The germline gives CDR1 SGHRS, CDR2 YFSETQ. CDR3 amino acids: CASTGTGNIQYF. DNA of the CDR3: TGCGCCAGTACCGGGACAGGGAACATTCAGTACTTC.

This chain links TRBV2 with TRBJ1-5; D is unclear. Germline CDR1 is SNHLY and CDR2 is FYNNEI. V lost 4 bases and J 2 bases, leaving 6 bases between the germline ends. The CDR3 extends over 13 amino acids. In nucleotides, the CDR3 is TGTGCCAGCAGTGTTGAGGGCAATCAGCCCCAGCATTTT. It codes for CASSVEGNQPQHF.

This chain connects TRBV11-2 to TRBJ2-2, with TRBD2 as a possible D gene (6 bases). There are 17 residues in the CDR3. V lost 6 bases and J lost 4, with 21 bases in between. Germline CDR1 reads SGHAT; CDR2 reads FQNNGV. For the CDR3, the DNA is TGTGCCAGCAGTTGGGCCTCCGGGAGTCAGTTCACCGGGGAGCTGTTTTTT. Translation: CASSWASGSQFTGELFF.

This clone is labeled medium-sized (0.01 to 0.1%). The chain couples TRBV5-1 to TRBJ1-4; 9 nucleotides match TRBD1. This CDR3 contains 14 residues. V lost 4 bases and J lost 8; bases outside the gene matches: 6. Germline CDR1 SGHRS, CDR2 YFSETQ. In DNA form, the CDR3 reads TGCGCCAGCAGCACAACAGGGGGCGAGGAAAAACTGTTTTTT. Its translation is CASSTTGGEEKLFF.

This rearrangement joins TRBV19 to TRBJ2-1; 7 positions agree with TRBD2. The V and J ends lost 4 bases and 8 bases, in that order; junction bases with no gene match: 8. This CDR3 contains 14 residues. Germline V gene lookup returns CDR1 LNHDA and CDR2 SQIVND (reference sequence). The DNA of the CDR3 is TGTGCCAGTAGTACCGGGACTACCGGACATGAGCAGTTCTTC. Encoded protein: CASSTGTTGHEQFF.

This clone appeared a few times. The V gene is TRBV11-3, the J gene TRBJ1-5; possibly TRBD1 for D (6 bases). Germline V gives CDR1 SGHNT, CDR2 YENEEA. The length of the CDR3 is 17 residues. V shed 3 bases and J shed 7 bases, with 22 bases lying between them. CDR3 amino acids: CASSLSAGGFGRQPQHF. The CDR3 DNA sequence: TGTGCCAGCAGCTTGTCGGCGGGGGGCTTCGGAAGGCAGCCCCAGCATTTT.

This clone was recorded once. The chain joins TRBV6-6 to TRBJ2-5; no definite D call. Germline loops: CDR1 MNHNY, CDR2 SVGAGI (reference sequence). This CDR3 is built from 12 residues. Trimming removed 5 bases from V and 2 bases from J, with 6 bases in between. As DNA, the CDR3 is TGTGCCAGCAGTCGGCGGCAAGAGACCCAGTACTTC. It translates to CASSRRQETQYF.

This clone has only a few counts. The chain recombines TRBV5-5 with TRBJ2-5, with 7 bases that match TRBD2. Per germline, CDR1 SGHKS and CDR2 YYEKEE (reference sequence). Unmatched junction bases numbered 5, after V lost 2 bases and J lost 1 base. The CDR3 totals 15 residues. CDR3 sequence: CASSFSGSPQETQYF. For the CDR3, the DNA is TGTGCCAGCAGCTTTAGCGGGTCCCCCCAAGAGACCCAGTACTTC.

The V gene is TRBV30, the J gene TRBJ1-1; D is unclear. Trimming left V 6 bases short and J 1 base short, with 15 bases between. The CDR3 sequence is 14 residues long. Per germline, CDR1 GTSNPN and CDR2 SVGIG (reference sequence). This CDR3 is CACDGSSGNTEAFF. In DNA, the CDR3 is TGTGCCTGCGACGGGAGTTCAGGGAACACTGAAGCTTTCTTT.

V and J are TRBV5-6 and TRBJ2-5; the D gene is possibly TRBD1 (6 bases). The CDR3 totals 15 residues. V dropped 0 bases and J dropped 2 bases, with 11 bases sitting between them. CDR1 is SGHDT and CDR2 is YYEEEE in the germline V gene. The CDR3 protein is CASSLATGKQETQYF. In DNA, the CDR3 is TGTGCCAGCAGCTTGGCAACAGGGAAGCAAGAGACCCAGTACTTC.

The V call is TRBV6-1, the J call TRBJ1-4; TRBD1 agrees at 9 bases. V was pared by 2 bases and J by 10 bases, with 5 bases of the junction left unmatched. Germline V gives CDR1 MNHNS, CDR2 SASEGT. The CDR3 length is 14 residues. CDR3 loop: CASSERDREGKLFF. The CDR3 DNA is TGTGCCAGCAGTGAAAGGGACAGGGAGGGAAAACTGTTTTTT.

This rearrangement joins TRBV9 to TRBJ1-2; no definite D call. Trimming took off 0 bases at V and 8 bases at J, with 8 bases between the two ends. The CDR3 totals 12 residues. Germline CDR1 and CDR2: SGDLS and YYNGEE. This CDR3 reads CASSVGGSGYTF. The CDR3 DNA sequence: TGTGCCAGCAGCGTAGGAGGGTCGGGCTACACCTTC.

The rearrangement uses TRBV27 and TRBJ2-1; 8 bases fit TRBD1. V lost 5 bases to trimming and J lost 4 bases; unmatched junction nucleotides: 7. There are 15 residues in the CDR3. Germline values: CDR1 MNHEY, CDR2 SMNVEV (reference sequence). CDR3 coding DNA: TGTGCCAGCAGTGATTCGACAGGGGCATACAATGAGCAGTTCTTC. Protein: CASSDSTGAYNEQFF.

The rearrangement uses TRBV7-9 and TRBJ1-1, with TRBD1 identical over 9 bases. Germline trimming cut 6 bases from V and 8 bases from J; bases unmatched to any gene: 7. The CDR3 spans 13 residues. Germline CDR1 SEHNR, CDR2 FQNEAQ (reference sequence). CDR3 region: CASRTQGAKEAFF. The CDR3, as DNA: TGTGCCAGCAGGACACAGGGGGCGAAGGAAGCTTTCTTT.

CDR3 in amino acids: CASSNRGGDTQYF. CDR3 bases: TGTGCCAGTAGTAACAGGGGTGGAGATACGCAGTATTTT. V gene TRBV19 combines with J gene TRBJ2-3; 7 bases line up with TRBD1. Germline CDR1 LNHDA, CDR2 SQIVND (reference sequence). The CDR3 consists of 13 residues. The junction had 3 bases not matched to a gene; V was cut back by 4 bases and J by 5 bases.

The chain combines TRBV7-2 with TRBJ2-1; D is undetermined. CDR1 is SGHTA and CDR2 is FQGNSA in the germline V gene. CDR3 size: 11 residues. V lost 4 bases, J lost 10 bases, and 8 bases lay in between. The CDR3 loop is CASSSAGEQFF. DNA for the CDR3: TGTGCCAGCAGCTCGGCCGGGGAGCAGTTCTTC.

The chain links TRBV2 to TRBJ1-3; D perhaps matches TRBD1 (6 bases). This CDR3 comprises 14 residues. From germline, CDR1 is SNHLY and CDR2 FYNNEI. V shed 6 bases and J shed 4 bases, with 13 bases lying between them. The CDR3 region has the DNA TGTGCCAGCAGGTTACCGGGACAAGGAAACACCATATATTTT. This gives the protein CASRLPGQGNTIYF.

The V and J genes are TRBV30 and TRBJ2-3; possible D gene TRBD2, 5 bases. V was shortened by 0 bases and J by 8 bases, with 6 bases between the two germline ends. The germline gives CDR1 GTSNPN, CDR2 SVGIG (reference sequence). The CDR3 is made up of 11 amino acids. CDR3 nucleotide sequence: TGTGCCTGGAGTGTCGAGGGTACGCAGTATTTT. As protein: CAWSVEGTQYF.

The chain links TRBV7-2 to TRBJ2-2; D is unclear. Germline V gene lookup returns CDR1 SGHTA and CDR2 FQGNSA. Trimming took off 3 bases at V and 6 bases at J, with 14 bases between the two ends. CDR3 length equals 15 residues. In DNA, the CDR3 is TGTGCCAGCAGCTTTTTGCCAGCGTCGGCCGGGGAGCTGTTTTTT. Its translation: CASSFLPASAGELFF.